This T cell receptor beta chain was recorded in a study of blood T cell repertoires in COVID-19. Study information: Some COVID-19 samples were acute and others convalescent; all came from the United States, Italy and Spain. Nucleic acid was either cDNA or gDNA, and it came from T cells, B-cell-depleted T cells, or PBMCs.

In the authors' workflow: Reference gene primer amplification yielded estimated nucleated cell counts. TCRdb keeps only in-frame clones here, not all; method: immunoSEQ multiplex PCR. V and J calls and clone size follow that table, whereas D and trimming were derived from the DNA. The table shows 95,000 to 130,000 clones, with less than 95% occurring only once. This CDR3 comprises 12 residues. The germline V and J ends were trimmed by 5 bases and 12 bases, with 14 bases remaining between them. Germline lookup yields CDR1 SGHTA and CDR2 FQGNSA. The chain recombines TRBV7-2 with TRBJ2-1, with TRBD2 as a possible D gene (6 bases). The TCR was taken from a human donor with active COVID-19. The donor label of this sample is uncertain. Sequencing was carried out using peripheral blood. The CDR3 spells CASSSPGTPQFF. CDR3 in DNA: TGTGCCAGCAGCAGCCCCGGGACTCCGCAGTTCTTC.